The 14 T cell receptor beta chains below were found in one sample sequenced in a study of vaccination and CD4 T cells after COVID-19. Treatment: roughly nine-day PBMC culture with coronavirus spike peptide pools or control peptides (ViraFEST assay). These TCRs are of unknown antigen specificity. Cultured CD4+ T cell DNA underwent sequencing with the Oncomine TCR Beta short-read assay. TCRdb reprocessed the PCR reads via MiXCR and lists one record per CDR3 protein. The data contain roughly 19,000 distinct CDR3 sequences, approximately 60% of them singletons. Sequencing was performed on CD4+ T cells from blood, cultured in vitro. The receptors come from a human donor who had recovered from COVID-19.

V gene TRBV15 combines with J gene TRBJ1-3; D unresolved. CDR1 LNHNV and CDR2 YYDKDF come from the germline V gene (reference sequence). V was pared by 0 bases and J by 0 bases, with 6 bases between. There are 15 residues in the CDR3. CDR3 protein: CATSRDLASGNTIYF. CDR3 coding DNA: TGTGCCACCAGCAGAGATCTCGCCTCTGGAAACACCATATATTTT.

The chain is built from TRBV7-2 and TRBJ2-2; 8 bases map to TRBD1. Germline CDR1 SGHTA, CDR2 FQGNSA. The ends lost 5 bases at V and 0 bases at J; junction bases unmatched: 5. CDR3 size: 16 residues. CDR3 residues: CASSGGTGTNTGELFF. In DNA, the CDR3 is TGTGCCAGCAGCGGGGGGACAGGAACGAACACCGGGGAGCTGTTTTTT.

CDR3 in DNA: TGTGCCAGCAAAGGACTAGCGGAGTACGAGCAGTACTTC. Translating gives CASKGLAEYEQYF. The V and J genes are TRBV2 and TRBJ2-7, with 10 nucleotides matching TRBD2. Trimming took 7 bases from V and 4 from J; bases not matched to a gene: 4. CDR3 size: 13 residues. Germline CDR1 SNHLY, CDR2 FYNNEI.

This clonotype was seen only a few times. The chain uses TRBV7-9 and TRBJ1-4, with D maybe TRBD1 (6 bases). The CDR3 spans 15 residues. Germline CDR1 SEHNR, CDR2 FQNEAQ (reference sequence). V gave up 5 bases and J gave up 4 bases, with 14 bases separating them. The CDR3 protein is CASSPLGGSNEKLFF. Here the CDR3 DNA reads TGTGCCAGCAGCCCTCTAGGGGGAAGTAATGAAAAACTGTTTTTT.

The V call is TRBV20-1, the J call TRBJ2-5; the match to TRBD1 covers 7 bases. Trimming cost V 6 bases and J 0 bases; bases outside gene matches: 4. This CDR3 contains 13 residues. Germline CDR1 and CDR2: DFQATT and SNEGSKA (reference sequence). The CDR3 DNA follows: TGCAGTGCCACGGGACAGAACCAAGAGACCCAGTACTTC. It specifies CSATGQNQETQYF.

The rearrangement joins TRBV20-1 to TRBJ1-6, with 9 bases that match TRBD1. CDR3 size: 16 residues. Germline loops: CDR1 DFQATT, CDR2 SNEGSKA (reference sequence). The ends lost 5 bases at V and 9 bases at J; junction bases unmatched: 14. The CDR3 sequence: CSASPPGQGVSSPLHF. CDR3 nucleotide sequence: TGCAGTGCTTCACCGCCGGGACAGGGAGTCTCTTCACCCCTCCACTTT.

The V call is TRBV4-3, the J call TRBJ2-5; 9 bases line up with TRBD2. Germline lookup yields CDR1 LGHNA and CDR2 YSLEER. The length of the CDR3 is 16 residues. V lost 4 bases and J lost 2; bases outside the gene matches: 8. The CDR3 here is CASSRHLAGKQETQYF. Here the CDR3 DNA reads TGCGCCAGCAGCCGACACCTAGCGGGAAAGCAAGAGACCCAGTACTTC.

The chain has TRBV2 and TRBJ2-1; 8 bases are shared with TRBD1. The germline CDR1 and CDR2 sequences are SNHLY and FYNNEI. The CDR3 loop spans 14 amino acids. The trim removed 6 bases at V and 7 bases at J, leaving 8 bases unmatched. The DNA for the CDR3 is TGTGCCAGCAGGGACAGGGCTCTGGGGAATGAGCAGTTCTTC. Translation gives CASRDRALGNEQFF.

The rearrangement links TRBV6-1 to TRBJ2-1, with 10 positions matching TRBD2. CDR1 is MNHNS and CDR2 is SASEGT in the germline V gene. The CDR3 covers 15 residues. The V gene end was trimmed by 6 bases and the J gene end by 2 bases; junction bases not matched to a gene: 4. Written as DNA, the CDR3 is TGTGCCAGCAGCCTTAGCGGGGGGCCCTACAATGAGCAGTTCTTC. It codes for CASSLSGGPYNEQFF.

This clonotype was seen only a few times. The rearrangement links TRBV20-1 to TRBJ1-5; perhaps TRBD1 as D (5 bases). Trimming cost V 3 bases and J 1 base, with 13 bases left between them. The CDR3 is 15 residues long. Germline V gene sequence: CDR1 DFQATT, CDR2 SNEGSKA (reference sequence). CDR3 coding DNA: TGCAGTGCTAGGGTGGCAGGGATGAGCAATCAGCCCCAGCATTTT. It translates to CSARVAGMSNQPQHF.

The V and J genes are TRBV7-2 and TRBJ2-7; 10 positions agree with TRBD1. The germline V gene encodes CDR1 SGHTA and CDR2 FQGNSA. This CDR3 region has 16 residues. V lost 5 bases to trimming and J lost 6 bases; unmatched junction nucleotides: 13. The CDR3 reads CASSPRTGGYEGEQYF. CDR3 sequence (DNA): TGTGCCAGCAGCCCCCGGACAGGGGGGTATGAGGGCGAGCAGTACTTC.

The J gene is TRBJ1-2, the V gene TRBV6-2 or TRBV6-3; no clear D gene. Between the trimmed V and J ends, which lost 8 bases and 2 bases, there was a span of 12 bases. Germline CDR1 MNHEY, CDR2 SVGEGT. The CDR3 consists of 13 residues. This CDR3 is CASGYGRNYGYTF. CDR3 nucleotides: TGTGCCAGCGGATACGGACGGAACTATGGCTACACCTTC.

This clonotype was seen only a few times. The CDR3 DNA follows: TGTGCCAGCAGAAGGGACAGAACGAACACTGAAGCTTTCTTT. This sequence encodes CASRRDRTNTEAFF. The V call is TRBV2, the J call TRBJ1-1, with TRBD1 matching 7 bases. V lost 6 bases and J lost 1; bases outside the gene matches: 5. This CDR3 contains 14 residues. From germline, CDR1 is SNHLY and CDR2 FYNNEI.

This clonotype turned up a few times. The V gene is TRBV7-9, the J gene TRBJ2-3; D possibly corresponds to TRBD2 (5 bases). The V gene's germline CDR1 is SEHNR and CDR2 FQNEAQ (reference sequence). This CDR3 contains 16 residues. The V end was cut by 5 bases, the J end by 0 bases, with 15 bases between. CDR3 residues: CASSLRTAGSTDTQYF. DNA for the CDR3: TGTGCCAGCAGCCTTAGGACTGCCGGTAGCACAGATACGCAGTATTTT.